The 4 T cell receptor beta chains below were found in one sample sequenced in a study of T cells after yellow fever vaccination. MiXCR was run by TCRdb on the 5' RACE reads, yielding one entry per CDR3 protein. The sample gives a few hundred thousand distinct CDR3 sequences, over 3% of which show up once; 19% is in the top ten. The specimen was PBMCs, collected 15 days after the yellow fever booster vaccination. The receptors here all came from a man between 18 and 35 years old who received the YFV17D yellow fever vaccine.

At least ten counts were recorded for this clonotype. The chain couples TRBV5-1 to TRBJ2-2; D not certain. The CDR3 totals 15 residues. Per germline, CDR1 SGHRS and CDR2 YFSETQ. The V gene lost 2 bases and the J gene lost 4 bases, with 12 bases spanning the gap. The DNA of the CDR3 is TGCGCCAGCAGCTTCTCGCCCCCGGGCACCGGGGAGCTGTTTTTT. It translates to CASSFSPPGTGELFF.

The sample holds many counts of this clonotype. The J gene is TRBJ2-7, the V gene TRBV28; 9 bases line up with TRBD2. The germline V gene encodes CDR1 MDHEN and CDR2 SYDVKM. The trim removed 3 bases at V and 2 bases at J, leaving 5 bases unmatched. The CDR3 spans 15 residues. DNA for the CDR3: TGTGCCAGCAGTTTGGGCGGGGGGGCTCCCTACGAGCAGTACGTC. This encodes CASSLGGGAPYEQYV.

This clonotype was picked up many times. The chain carries TRBV19 and TRBJ2-1; D uncertain. In germline, CDR1 is LNHDA, CDR2 SQIVND (reference sequence). There are 16 residues in the CDR3. V gave up 3 bases and J gave up 0 bases, with 12 bases separating them. In DNA, the CDR3 is TGTGCCAGTAGTATCACCCTGTTCACCTCCTACAATGAGCAGTTCTTC. Protein sequence: CASSITLFTSYNEQFF.

This clonotype was counted at least ten times. The chain employs TRBV2 and TRBJ2-5; 10 bases align to TRBD2. CDR3 length equals 15 residues. Germline trimming cut 4 bases from V and 2 bases from J; bases unmatched to any gene: 4. From germline, CDR1 is SNHLY and CDR2 FYNNEI. Here the CDR3 reads CASSGGSGGQETQYF. Written as DNA, the CDR3 is TGTGCCAGCAGTGGTGGTAGCGGGGGGCAAGAGACCCAGTACTTC.